This T cell receptor (beta chain) appears in the sequencing data of a study of blood T cell repertoires in COVID-19 (dated by TCRdb to 2018 to 2020). At the level of the whole study: Samples covering the acute and convalescent phases of COVID-19 were provided by collaborators in the United States, Italy and Spain. Where available, HLA class I and class II types were obtained from metadata supplied by the sample provider rather than from assay-based typing. The samples were drawn from two sources: the first 160 participants of the ongoing ImmuneRACE study, and fewer than 1,500 subjects contributed by 6 global collaborators. The material from the prospective study consisted of cDNA or gDNA derived from T cells, B-cell-depleted T cells, or PBMCs. Subjects who had been exposed to COVID-19, were actively infected with it, or had recovered from it provided the deeply sampled blood TCRbeta repertoires that made up the dataset. A de-identified subject ID, COVID-19 status, age in years and sex were almost always included in the sample metadata. A freely available public database, intended as a resource for researchers studying the immune response to SARS-CoV-2, is where the repertoires were released.

Regarding this clone: Its target antigen remains unknown. Per-nucleotide qualities are absent, and no much larger clonotype sits a single base away.

The immunoSEQ Assay, a bias-controlled multiplex PCR, was used to amplify TCRbeta CDR3 regions from genomic DNA. As for the original processing: The number of nucleated cells in each sample was estimated by amplification of reference gene primers within the assay. To quantify the absolute abundance of each unique TCRbeta CDR3 rearrangement, sequence reads were collapsed and filtered. For each sample, productive Simpson clonality was calculated as the square root of Simpson's diversity index over productive rearrangements. TCRdb carries this immuneACCESS record with in-frame sequences only. Its versions omit some clonotypes, under half of them owing to an unresolved V gene in the studies checked, with the rest unexplained. For V, J and clone size, that table is used; D and trimming come from the DNA. This sample has 400,000 or so clones in its table, and around 90% of those were observed once. The top ten clonotypes cover 0.7% to 0.85% of the sample.

One collaborating source in Seattle enrolled patients during active infection and followed them longitudinally through the course of disease. Collaborating institutions collected whole blood in K2EDTA tubes following their own protocols. For TCRbeta analysis, collaborators shipped samples as frozen whole blood, isolated PBMCs, or DNA extracted from either of those sample types. From its cysteine to its phenylalanine, the CDR3 spans 15 amino acids. The sequence is cut down to CDR3 DNA, 45 bases in frame from base 1. From V the trimming removes 7 bases and from J it removes 5 bases, while the gene matches leave 11 bases of the junction unaccounted for. The germline V gene gives CDR1 as SGHRS and CDR2 as YFSETQ. General study outcomes and caveats: The amount of clinical and demographic metadata varied by source and participant and was provided uncurated.

Sample: peripheral blood. The chain joins TRBV5-1 to TRBJ2-5; TRBD1 matches 10 bases in the middle. The clonotype originates from a man aged 18 to 29 with COVID-19, enrolled during active disease. For the CDR3, the sequence is CASSRPGQGKETQYF. The nucleotides read TGCGCCAGCTCAAGACCGGGACAGGGGAAGGAGACCCAGTACTTC.